This T cell receptor (beta chain) was sequenced in a study of blood T cell repertoires in COVID-19. At the level of the study: Sources were T cells, B-cell-depleted T cells, or PBMCs; the material itself was cDNA or gDNA.

In the authors' methods: Estimation of nucleated cell counts was performed using reference gene primer amplification. The protocol was immunoSEQ multiplex PCR, while the TCRdb copy is restricted to in-frame clones and leaves out a portion. V, J and clone size are taken as reported in that table, and D and trimming were inferred from the DNA itself. The sample lists about 130,000 clones, around 89% seen once, with less than 20% in the top ten. This CDR3 is 14 amino acids long. Trimming stripped 0 bases from V and 2 bases from J, with 8 bases between. Germline CDR1 reads LGHDT; CDR2 reads YNNKEL (reference sequence).

V gene TRBV3-1 (or the pseudogene TRBV3-2) combines with J gene TRBJ2-7; tentatively, D is TRBD1 (6 bases). This TCR derives from a man in his fifties with active or convalescent COVID-19. Sequenced sample: peripheral blood. The chain's CDR3 is CASSQDNRAYEQYF. The CDR3 nucleotides read TGTGCCAGCAGCCAAGATAACAGGGCCTACGAGCAGTACTTC.